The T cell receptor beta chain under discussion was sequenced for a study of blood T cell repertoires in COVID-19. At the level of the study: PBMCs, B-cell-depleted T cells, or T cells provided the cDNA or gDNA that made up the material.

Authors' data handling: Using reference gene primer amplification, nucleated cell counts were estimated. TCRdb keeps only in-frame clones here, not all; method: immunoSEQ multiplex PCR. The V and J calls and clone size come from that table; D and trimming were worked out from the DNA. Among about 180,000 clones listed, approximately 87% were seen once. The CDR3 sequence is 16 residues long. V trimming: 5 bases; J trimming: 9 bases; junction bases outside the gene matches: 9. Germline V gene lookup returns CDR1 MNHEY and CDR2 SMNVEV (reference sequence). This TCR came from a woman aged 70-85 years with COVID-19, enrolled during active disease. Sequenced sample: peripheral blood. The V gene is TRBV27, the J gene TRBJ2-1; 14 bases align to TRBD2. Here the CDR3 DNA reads TGTGCCAGCAGTATGACTAGCGGGAGGGTTCACGGTGAGCAGTTCTTC. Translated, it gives CASSMTSGRVHGEQFF.